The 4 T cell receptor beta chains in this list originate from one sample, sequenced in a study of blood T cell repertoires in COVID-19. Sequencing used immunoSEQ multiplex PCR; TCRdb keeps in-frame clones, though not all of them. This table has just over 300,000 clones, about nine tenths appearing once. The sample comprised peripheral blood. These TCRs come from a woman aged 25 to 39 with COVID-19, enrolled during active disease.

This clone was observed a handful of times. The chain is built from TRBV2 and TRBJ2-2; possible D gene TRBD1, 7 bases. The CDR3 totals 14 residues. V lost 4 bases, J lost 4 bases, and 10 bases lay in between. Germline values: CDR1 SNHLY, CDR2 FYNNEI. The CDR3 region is CASSGQGGTGELFF. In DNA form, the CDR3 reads TGTGCCAGCAGTGGCCAGGGGGGCACCGGGGAGCTGTTTTTT. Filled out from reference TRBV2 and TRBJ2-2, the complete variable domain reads EPEVTQTPSHQVTQMGQEVILRCVPISNHLYFYWYRQILGQKVEFLVSFYNNEISEKSEIFDDQFSVERPDGSNFTLKIRSTKLEDSAMYFCASSGQGGTGELFFGEGSRLTVL.

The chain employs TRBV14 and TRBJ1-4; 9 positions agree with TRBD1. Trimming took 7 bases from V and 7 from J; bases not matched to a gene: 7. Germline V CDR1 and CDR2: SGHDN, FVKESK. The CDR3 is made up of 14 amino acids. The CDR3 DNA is TGTGCCAGCACCAACAGGGGGCGAGGTGAAAAACTGTTTTTT. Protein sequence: CASTNRGRGEKLFF.

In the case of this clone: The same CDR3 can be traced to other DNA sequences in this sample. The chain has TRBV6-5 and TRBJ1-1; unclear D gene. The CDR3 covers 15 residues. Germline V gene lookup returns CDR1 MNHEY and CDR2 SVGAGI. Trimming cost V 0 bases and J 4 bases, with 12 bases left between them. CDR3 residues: CASSYSGRGGTEAFF. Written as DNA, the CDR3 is TGTGCCAGCAGTTACTCCGGGAGAGGTGGCACTGAAGCTTTCTTT.

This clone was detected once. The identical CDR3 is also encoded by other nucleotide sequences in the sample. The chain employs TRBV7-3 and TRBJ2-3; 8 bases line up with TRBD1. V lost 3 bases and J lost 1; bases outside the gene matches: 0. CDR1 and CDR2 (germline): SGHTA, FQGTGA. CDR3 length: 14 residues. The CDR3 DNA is TGTGCCAGCAGCTTGACAGGGGGCACAGATACGCAGTATTTT. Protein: CASSLTGGTDTQYF. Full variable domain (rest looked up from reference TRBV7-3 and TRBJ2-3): GAGVSQTPSNKVTEKGKYVELRCDPISGHTALYWYRQSLGQGPEFLIYFQGTGAADDSGLPNDRFFAVRPEGSVSTLKIQRTERGDSAVYLCASSLTGGTDTQYFGPGTRLTVL.